This passage covers 30 T cell receptor beta chains from one sample sequenced in a study of CD8+ T cells in alopecia areata. Regarding treatment: oral pan-JAK inhibitor, 5-10 mg twice daily. Extracted RNA was reverse transcribed, and the resulting cDNA served as sequencing template. Data came from immunoSEQ multiplex PCR; TCRdb stores just in-frame clones and leaves some out. The table lists about 250,000 clones, around three fifths of them singletons. Sample: CD4+ T cells sorted from blood, taken at approximately week 51, from a patient treated with tofacitinib. These receptors came from a human donor with alopecia areata.

With respect to this clone: Other DNA sequences within the sample encode an identical CDR3. This chain links TRBV25-1 with TRBJ2-7; D possibly uses TRBD1 or TRBD2 (5 bases each). Between the trimmed V and J ends, which lost 0 bases and 2 bases, there was a span of 8 bases. Germline CDR1 reads MGHDK; CDR2 reads SYGVNS. This CDR3 region has 14 residues. CDR3 amino acids: CASSEYGATYEQYF. As DNA, the CDR3 is TGTGCCAGCAGTGAATACGGGGCAACCTACGAGCAGTACTTC.

The chain employs TRBV25-1 and TRBJ1-6; D is possibly TRBD1 (5 bases). Germline loops: CDR1 MGHDK, CDR2 SYGVNS. This CDR3 region has 18 residues. V lost 2 bases, J lost 7 bases, and 21 bases lay in between. In nucleotides, the CDR3 is TGTGCCAGCAGTGAACCTATCGGTCTAGGGGCTGCGAATTCACCCCTCCACTTT. Translated: CASSEPIGLGAANSPLHF.

This clone was counted once. The chain is built from TRBV2 and TRBJ2-1, with TRBD1 matching over 7 bases. Per the germline V gene, CDR1 is SNHLY and CDR2 is FYNNEI. CDR3 size: 12 residues. V shed 11 bases and J 9 bases; nucleotides not matched to a gene: 10. The CDR3 sequence: CAGQGDDSEQFF. CDR3 nucleotides: TGTGCCGGCCAGGGGGACGACAGTGAGCAGTTCTTC.

This clone was seen a handful of times. The chain employs TRBV2 and TRBJ1-2; D is perhaps TRBD1 (6 bases). V was pared by 5 bases and J by 4 bases, with 14 bases between. The CDR3 loop spans 14 amino acids. Germline V gene sequence: CDR1 SNHLY, CDR2 FYNNEI. CDR3 nucleotide sequence: TGTGCCAGCAGTCCTGACAGGATGGCCTATGGCTACACCTTC. The encoded protein is CASSPDRMAYGYTF.

J is TRBJ2-7 and V is TRBV7-9; TRBD1 agrees at 10 bases. With 5 bases clipped from V and 4 bases from J, the junction kept 8 bases outside the gene matches. CDR1 and CDR2 (germline): SEHNR, FQNEAQ (reference sequence). This CDR3 is built from 15 residues. The DNA of the CDR3 is TGTGCCAGCAGCCTGACCGGGACAGGGGTTTACGAGCAGTACTTC. This translates into CASSLTGTGVYEQYF.

V is TRBV29-1 and J is TRBJ1-2; TRBD1 matches at 9 bases. V lost 6 bases to trimming and J lost 2 bases; unmatched junction nucleotides: 4. The CDR3 consists of 13 residues. Per germline, CDR1 SQVTM and CDR2 ANQGSEA. The CDR3 sequence is CSVKQGANYGYTF. The CDR3 nucleotides are TGCAGCGTAAAACAGGGGGCCAACTATGGCTACACCTTC.

This clone was picked up a small number of times. J is TRBJ2-7 and V is TRBV27, with TRBD1 matching over 7 bases. The CDR3 spans 12 residues. V dropped 8 bases and J dropped 6; count of bases not matched to a gene: 7. CDR1 is MNHEY and CDR2 is SMNVEV in the germline V gene (reference sequence). CDR3 DNA: TGTGCCAGCGGGTACAGGGGATCCGAGCAGTACTTC. Encoded protein: CASGYRGSEQYF.

In DNA, the CDR3 is TGTGCCATCAGTGGGTGGGGGAGCTCCTACAATGAGCAGTTCTTC. Amino acids: CAISGWGSSYNEQFF. This sequence joins TRBV10-3 and TRBJ2-1, with D perhaps being TRBD1 or TRBD2 (5 bases each). V shed 4 bases and J shed 0 bases, with 10 bases lying between them. CDR1 ENHRY and CDR2 SYGVKD come from the germline V gene. The CDR3 runs 15 residues.

The V gene is TRBV7-9, the J gene TRBJ2-2, with 8 bases matching TRBD1. V lost 2 bases to trimming and J lost 6 bases; unmatched junction nucleotides: 5. Germline-derived CDR1 and CDR2 are SEHNR and FQNEAQ (reference sequence). This CDR3 is 15 amino acids long. The CDR3 DNA is TGTGCCAGCAGCTTAACCGGACAGGGTCCCGGGGAGCTGTTTTTT. Translation gives CASSLTGQGPGELFF.

This clone came up a few times. The chain has TRBV11-2 and TRBJ2-1; the match to TRBD1 covers 12 bases. The CDR3 is made up of 19 amino acids. The germline V gene encodes CDR1 SGHAT and CDR2 FQNNGV. The J segment lost 1 base and the V segment lost 0 bases, leaving 7 bases of the junction unmatched. The CDR3 nucleotides are TGTGCCAGCAGCTTAGAGGGACAGGGGGCGCTGGGGTCCTACAATGAGCAGTTCTTC. Encoded protein: CASSLEGQGALGSYNEQFF.

Here the CDR3 DNA reads TGTGCCATCAGTGAGCCGGGACAGGGAACCTACGAGCAGTACTTC. It is translated as CAISEPGQGTYEQYF. The chain uses TRBV10-3 and TRBJ2-7; 9 bases are a match to TRBD1. Germline V gene data show CDR1 as ENHRY and CDR2 as SYGVKD. The length of the CDR3 is 15 residues. The J segment lost 2 bases and the V segment lost 2 bases, leaving 4 bases of the junction unmatched.

The V gene is TRBV7-9, the J gene TRBJ2-1; D unclear. The germline CDR1 and CDR2 sequences are SEHNR and FQNEAQ (reference sequence). The V and J ends lost 5 bases and 6 bases respectively, with 8 bases between them. The CDR3 runs 12 residues. The CDR3 sequence: CASSATANEQFF. In DNA form, the CDR3 reads TGTGCCAGCAGCGCCACTGCCAATGAGCAGTTCTTC.

The gene calls are TRBV30 and TRBJ1-1; D call uncertain. CDR1 and CDR2 from the germline V gene are GTSNPN and SVGIG (reference sequence). The V and J ends lost 0 bases and 10 bases respectively, with 12 bases between them. The CDR3 is made up of 12 amino acids. In nucleotides, the CDR3 is TGTGCCTGGAGTGTACCGGGCCGGAGAGCTTTCTTT. This gives the protein CAWSVPGRRAFF.

CDR3 nucleotide sequence: TGTGCCTGGAGCGCCCTTGAAGCGGGGAGCCGGGAGACCCAGTACTTC. Protein product: CAWSALEAGSRETQYF. The rearrangement joins TRBV30 to TRBJ2-5; 7 nucleotides align to TRBD2. The CDR3 runs to 16 residues. With V trimmed by 3 bases and J by 5 bases, 15 bases remained unmatched. Germline-derived CDR1 and CDR2 are GTSNPN and SVGIG (reference sequence).

The rearrangement joins TRBV30 to TRBJ1-6; D remains unclear. Trimming left V 3 bases short and J 1 base short, with 16 bases between. This CDR3 comprises 17 residues. From germline, CDR1 is GTSNPN and CDR2 SVGIG (reference sequence). DNA of the CDR3: TGTGCCTGGAGGGGGATAACCGGTGGATCCTATAATTCACCCCTCCACTTT. This encodes CAWRGITGGSYNSPLHF. Combining the CDR3 with reference TRBV30 and TRBJ1-6 gives the whole variable domain SQTIHQWPATLVQPVGSPLSLECTVEGTSNPNLYWYRQAAGRGLQLLFYSVGIGQISSEVPQNLSASRPQDRQFILSSKKLLLSDSGFYLCAWRGITGGSYNSPLHFGNGTRLTVT.

CDR3 amino acids: CASSQDGTGDSPLHF. The CDR3 DNA sequence: TGCGCCAGCAGCCAAGATGGGACAGGGGATTCACCCCTCCACTTT. The V call is TRBV4-1, the J call TRBJ1-6, with 10 bases lining up with TRBD1. The CDR3 loop spans 15 amino acids. V dropped 0 bases and J dropped 8; count of bases not matched to a gene: 1. Germline V CDR1 and CDR2: MGHRA, YSYEKL.

V gene TRBV7-2 combines with J gene TRBJ2-1, with TRBD2 as a possible D gene (7 bases). The CDR3 loop spans 16 amino acids. V lost 3 bases and J lost 9, with 21 bases in between. Germline V gene lookup returns CDR1 SGHTA and CDR2 FQGNSA. In DNA form, the CDR3 reads TGTGCCAGCAGCTTTTTCCCGGGGGGCGATGAGGGTGAGCAGTTCTTC. It translates to CASSFFPGGDEGEQFF.

The rearrangement uses TRBV4-3 and TRBJ1-1; D possibly corresponds to TRBD1 (6 bases). The CDR3 runs 15 residues. V was clipped by 0 bases and J by 3 bases, with 11 bases between them. Germline assignment: CDR1 LGHNA and CDR2 YSLEER. The CDR3 reads CASSQDQGRYTEAFF. Written as DNA, the CDR3 is TGCGCCAGCAGCCAAGATCAGGGGCGGTACACTGAAGCTTTCTTT.

The rearrangement uses TRBV11-2 and TRBJ2-1; TRBD1 matches 7 bases. The CDR3 length is 16 residues. Trimming removed 1 base from V and 3 bases from J; junction bases left unmatched: 6. Germline values: CDR1 SGHAT, CDR2 FQNNGV. Here the CDR3 DNA reads TGTGCCAGCAGCTTAGTGTCCAGGGGGAACTACAATGAGCAGTTCTTC. Its translation is CASSLVSRGNYNEQFF. Full variable domain (rest looked up from reference TRBV11-2 and TRBJ2-1): EAGVAQSPRYKIIEKRQSVAFWCNPISGHATLYWYQQILGQGPKLLIQFQNNGVVDDSQLPKDRFSAERLKGVDSTLKIQPAKLEDSAVYLCASSLVSRGNYNEQFFGPGTRLTVL.

This clone occurred a few times. The chain combines TRBV7-2 with TRBJ1-2; D perhaps matches TRBD1 (6 bases). CDR1 and CDR2 (germline): SGHTA, FQGNSA. Trimming stripped 5 bases from V and 4 bases from J, with 11 bases between. The CDR3 contains 13 residues. The CDR3 reads CASSPTGPYGYTF. The CDR3, as DNA: TGTGCCAGCAGCCCCACAGGGCCCTATGGCTACACCTTC.

This sequence joins TRBV30 and TRBJ1-2; perhaps TRBD1 as D (6 bases). Trimming removed 1 base from V and 7 bases from J, with 10 bases in between. Germline V gives CDR1 GTSNPN, CDR2 SVGIG (reference sequence). This CDR3 contains 12 residues. This CDR3 is CAWSGGGPGYTF. CDR3 DNA: TGTGCCTGGAGTGGAGGGGGGCCTGGCTACACCTTC. The whole variable domain, remainder taken from reference TRBV30 and TRBJ1-2, is SQTIHQWPATLVQPVGSPLSLECTVEGTSNPNLYWYRQAAGRGLQLLFYSVGIGQISSEVPQNLSASRPQDRQFILSSKKLLLSDSGFYLCAWSGGGPGYTFGSGTRLTVV.

The chain combines TRBV7-2 with TRBJ1-1; perhaps TRBD1 as D (5 bases). The V end was cut by 4 bases, the J end by 7 bases, with 13 bases between. The length of the CDR3 is 13 residues. The V gene's germline CDR1 is SGHTA and CDR2 FQGNSA. The CDR3 region is CASSSQAGGEAFF. The CDR3 DNA sequence: TGTGCCAGCAGCTCCCAAGCCGGGGGTGAAGCTTTCTTT. The full variable domain, with the rest looked up from reference TRBV7-2 and TRBJ1-1, is GAGVSQSPSNKVTEKGKDVELRCDPISGHTALYWYRQSLGQGLEFLIYFQGNSAPDKSGLPSDRFSAERTGGSVSTLTIQRTQQEDSAVYLCASSSQAGGEAFFGQGTRLTVV.

The gene calls are TRBV30 and TRBJ1-2; a weak D match, TRBD1 (6 bases). Germline V gives CDR1 GTSNPN, CDR2 SVGIG (reference sequence). Trimming cost V 3 bases and J 6 bases, with 14 bases left between them. The CDR3 sequence is 13 residues long. DNA of the CDR3: TGTGCCTGGAGAGAAGACAGGCGGAATGGCTACACCTTC. Translated, it gives CAWREDRRNGYTF.

The sample holds a few counts of this clone. V gene TRBV13 combines with J gene TRBJ2-3, with D hard to call. Germline lookup yields CDR1 PRHDT and CDR2 FYEKMQ (reference sequence). The CDR3 is made up of 13 amino acids. V dropped 5 bases and J dropped 0 bases, with 6 bases sitting between them. CDR3 protein: CASSPYSTDTQYF. The CDR3 DNA reads TGTGCCAGCAGCCCCTATAGCACAGATACGCAGTATTTT.

The table lists this clone with a few counts. V is TRBV4-1 and J is TRBJ1-4; D might be TRBD1 (6 bases). Trimming left V 2 bases short and J 6 bases short, with 10 bases between. Per germline, CDR1 MGHRA and CDR2 YSYEKL. This CDR3 has 14 residues. The CDR3, as DNA: TGCGCCAGCAGCCAACAGGGGCGAGATGAAAAACTGTTTTTT. Translation: CASSQQGRDEKLFF.

This clone was seen a few times. Other DNA sequences in the same sample also yield this CDR3. The CDR3 sequence: CASSLDSEQYF. The CDR3 DNA is TGTGCCAGCAGCTTAGACAGCGAGCAGTACTTC. This chain connects TRBV7-9 to TRBJ2-7; D remains ambiguous. The germline gives CDR1 SEHNR, CDR2 FQNEAQ (reference sequence). V was shortened by 1 base and J by 6 bases, with 4 bases between the two germline ends. This CDR3 comprises 11 residues.

This clone has a handful of counts. The V and J genes are TRBV5-1 and TRBJ1-1; TRBD1 is a possible D gene (5 bases). Looked up from germline, CDR1 is SGHRS and CDR2 is YFSETQ. V dropped 0 bases and J dropped 7 bases, with 10 bases sitting between them. CDR3 length: 13 amino acids. CDR3 loop: CASSLGDSFEAFF. The CDR3 coding sequence is TGCGCCAGCAGCTTGGGTGACAGTTTTGAAGCTTTCTTT.

This rearrangement joins TRBV29-1 to TRBJ2-5, with D perhaps TRBD1 (5 bases). The DNA end is a closer match to TRBJ2-7, so the J assignment may be wrong. The germline gives CDR1 SQVTM, CDR2 ANQGSEA. The CDR3 totals 12 residues. In DNA form, the CDR3 reads TGCAGCGTAAATACAGGAACCGCCGAGCAGTACTTC. Protein sequence: CSVNTGTAEQYF.

The chain recombines TRBV30 with TRBJ2-7, with a tentative D call TRBD1 (7 bases). CDR3 length equals 12 residues. Germline CDR1 and CDR2: GTSNPN and SVGIG (reference sequence). Trimming removed 8 bases from V and 5 bases from J, with 16 bases in between. The CDR3 bases are TGTGCCGGAGGGGGCAATTCCCACGAGCAGTACTTC. Amino acids: CAGGGNSHEQYF.

The J gene is TRBJ1-1, the V gene TRBV7-2; D unclear. This CDR3 spans 15 amino acids. Germline V gives CDR1 SGHTA, CDR2 FQGNSA. V was shortened by 1 base and J by 1 base, with 10 bases between the two germline ends. The CDR3 protein is CASSLEPGKNTEAFF. DNA for the CDR3: TGTGCCAGCAGCTTAGAACCGGGAAAGAACACTGAAGCTTTCTTT.